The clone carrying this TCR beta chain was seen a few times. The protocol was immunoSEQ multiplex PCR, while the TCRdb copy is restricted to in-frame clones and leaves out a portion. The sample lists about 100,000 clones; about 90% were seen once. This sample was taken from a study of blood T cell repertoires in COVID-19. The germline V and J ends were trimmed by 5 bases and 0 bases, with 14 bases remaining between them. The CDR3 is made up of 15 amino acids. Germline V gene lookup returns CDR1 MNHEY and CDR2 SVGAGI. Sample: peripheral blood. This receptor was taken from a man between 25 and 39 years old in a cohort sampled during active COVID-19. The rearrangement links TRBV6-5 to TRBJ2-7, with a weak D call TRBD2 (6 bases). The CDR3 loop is CASSPRGGVSYEQYF. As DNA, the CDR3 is TGTGCCAGCAGTCCCCGCGGCGGGGTCTCCTACGAGCAGTACTTC.